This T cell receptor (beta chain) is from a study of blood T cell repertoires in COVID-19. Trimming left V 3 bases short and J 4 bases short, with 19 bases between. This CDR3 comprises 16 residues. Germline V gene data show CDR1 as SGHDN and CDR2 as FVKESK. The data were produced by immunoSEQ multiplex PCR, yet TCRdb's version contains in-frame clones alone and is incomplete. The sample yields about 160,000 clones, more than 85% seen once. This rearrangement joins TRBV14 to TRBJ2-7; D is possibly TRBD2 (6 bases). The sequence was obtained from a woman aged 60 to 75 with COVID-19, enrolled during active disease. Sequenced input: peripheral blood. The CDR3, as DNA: TGTGCCAGCAGCCACTCAGGAGGCCGGGGGAGATACGAGCAGTACTTC. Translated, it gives CASSHSGGRGRYEQYF.